This paragraph reports one T cell receptor (beta chain). As yet, its antigen is unknown. Libraries were made from TCR beta cDNA, and they carried unique molecular identifiers. Yield was roughly 500,000 cDNA molecules from roughly 0.93 to 9.6 million T cells. TCRdb passed the PCR reads through MiXCR, listing each CDR3 protein once. The table shows some 690,000 distinct CDR3 sequences, with about 32% occurring only once. This CDR3 has 16 amino acids. V was clipped by 7 bases and J by 0 bases; unmatched bases: 9. Germline V lookup: CDR1 DFQATT, CDR2 SNEGSKA (reference sequence). The sample belongs to a study of post-analysis software for immune sequencing data. General study points: Same-batch samples co-clustered strongly by F measure. Significantly decreased normalized Chao1 diversity was recorded for multiple sclerosis patients relative to controls. Compared with controls, patients had more of five TRBV segments, including TRBV5-6, TRBV5-1 and TRBV20-1.

The chain joins TRBV20-1 to TRBJ2-4, with 10 bases identical to TRBD2. The source is a girl under 18 with multiple sclerosis. The specimen was blood. The CDR3 nucleotides are TGCAGTGTCCCCCCGACTAGCGGGCTAGCCAAAAACATTCAGTACTTC. Its protein product is CSVPPTSGLAKNIQYF.